Below, 20 T cell receptor beta chains from the same sample are listed, as sequenced in a study of blood T cells in healthy people across ages. It was with a sample-barcoded 5' primer and a J-beta primer mix that a second PCR of about 7 to 12 cycles was run. One entry per CDR3 protein, called by TCRdb with MiXCR from the 5' RACE reads. The top ten hold approximately 29% of the sample, which has approximately 690,000 distinct CDR3 sequences, over 40% seen once. The sample consisted of blood. Receptors were obtained from a man older than 75 in good health.

This clonotype occurred a few times. J is TRBJ2-3 and V is TRBV29-1; perhaps TRBD2 as D (6 bases). The CDR3 sequence is 14 residues long. V was clipped by 8 bases and J by 2 bases, with 17 bases between them. Per germline, CDR1 SQVTM and CDR2 ANQGSEA. The CDR3 sequence: CSTRDSGLTDTQYF. In DNA, the CDR3 is TGCAGCACCCGGGATAGCGGACTCACAGATACGCAGTATTTT.

The CDR3 loop is CASSKTGIRNTEAFF. CDR3 DNA: TGTGCCAGCAGCAAAACGGGGATACGGAACACTGAAGCTTTCTTT. The V and J genes are TRBV7-9 and TRBJ1-1; no reliable D call. Germline CDR1 reads SEHNR; CDR2 reads FQNEAQ (reference sequence). V dropped 5 bases and J dropped 1 base, with 14 bases sitting between them. The CDR3 has 15 amino acids. Variable domain in full (rest from reference TRBV7-9 and TRBJ1-1): DTGVSQNPRHKITKRGQNVTFRCDPISEHNRLYWYRQTLGQGPEFLTYFQNEAQLEKSRLLSDRFSAERPKGSFSTLEIQRTEQGDSAMYLCASSKTGIRNTEAFFGQGTRLTVV.

The chain is built from TRBV20-1 and TRBJ1-2, with D maybe TRBD1 (6 bases). The V gene lost 0 bases and the J gene lost 4 bases, with 12 bases spanning the gap. Germline values: CDR1 DFQATT, CDR2 SNEGSKA (reference sequence). This CDR3 is built from 14 residues. This CDR3 is CSARDDRKGYGYTF. The CDR3 DNA sequence: TGCAGTGCTAGAGACGACAGGAAAGGCTATGGCTACACCTTC.

For this clonotype: A much larger clone differs by one base, so this may be a read error. The chain couples TRBV7-6 to TRBJ2-3, with a weak D call TRBD2 (6 bases). V was clipped by 5 bases and J by 8 bases, with 17 bases between them. The CDR3 consists of 14 residues. CDR1 and CDR2 (germline): SGHVS, FNYEAQ. In nucleotides, the CDR3 is TGTGCCAGCAGCCCACAGATAGACGGGGGTACGCAGTATTTT. This translates into CASSPQIDGGTQYF. Using reference TRBV7-6 and TRBJ2-3 for the parts outside the CDR3, the full variable domain is GAGVSQSPRYKVTKRGQDVALRCDPISGHVSLYWYRQALGQGPEFLTYFNYEAQQDKSGLPNDRFSAERPEGSISTLTIQRTEQRDSAMYRCASSPQIDGGTQYFGPGTRLTVL.

This clonotype turned up a few times. The chain has TRBV28 and TRBJ2-7; tentatively, D is TRBD2 (5 bases). V shed 5 bases and J shed 5 bases, with 19 bases lying between them. Germline V lookup: CDR1 MDHEN, CDR2 SYDVKM. The CDR3 consists of 15 residues. In DNA form, the CDR3 reads TGTGCCAGCAGTCGCCCCCGGGGTGGCCCGAACGAGCAGTACTTC. Protein product: CASSRPRGGPNEQYF.

This clonotype was seen only a few times. The chain links TRBV7-9 to TRBJ1-6, with D perhaps matching TRBD1 (6 bases). Germline lookup yields CDR1 SEHNR and CDR2 FQNEAQ (reference sequence). The CDR3 consists of 16 residues. V was clipped by 5 bases and J by 8 bases, with 19 bases between them. Written as DNA, the CDR3 is TGTGCCAGCAGCCGACAGGTTGGCGGGGTAGATTCACCCCTCCACTTT. It yields the protein CASSRQVGGVDSPLHF.

The chain couples TRBV29-1 to TRBJ2-3; a possible D gene is TRBD2 (7 bases). Trimming removed 3 bases from V and 6 bases from J, with 16 bases in between. The CDR3 contains 14 residues. Germline CDR1 SQVTM, CDR2 ANQGSEA. CDR3 nucleotides: TGCAGCGTTGACCGGTGGGGGGGCGCTGATACGCAGTATTTT. The encoded protein is CSVDRWGGADTQYF.

In this sample, this clonotype turned up many times. This rearrangement joins TRBV20-1 to TRBJ2-5; 7 bases line up with TRBD2. The V gene's germline CDR1 is DFQATT and CDR2 SNEGSKA (reference sequence). CDR3 size: 14 residues. Trimming cost V 3 bases and J 0 bases; bases outside gene matches: 4. CDR3 sequence: CSASSSGYQETQYF. The CDR3 DNA reads as TGCAGTGCTAGTTCTAGCGGCTACCAAGAGACCCAGTACTTC.

This sequence joins TRBV30 and TRBJ2-3; D uncertain. Deletions cut 0 bases from V and 4 bases from J, with 11 bases between. The CDR3 spans 14 residues. Germline lookup yields CDR1 GTSNPN and CDR2 SVGIG (reference sequence). The CDR3 DNA reads TGTGCCTGGAGTGTACTCTCCCACTCAGATACGCAGTATTTT. Translated: CAWSVLSHSDTQYF.

This clonotype was recorded many times. This sequence joins TRBV15 and TRBJ2-7; D is possibly TRBD2 (6 bases). Trimming took off 0 bases at V and 0 bases at J, with 9 bases between the two ends. The germline CDR1 and CDR2 sequences are LNHNV and YYDKDF (reference sequence). The CDR3 is 15 amino acids. The CDR3 nucleotides read TGTGCCACCAGCAGAGATACTAGCCGCTCCTACGAGCAGTACTTC. This translates into CATSRDTSRSYEQYF.

This clonotype appeared once. This chain uses TRBV6-1 with TRBJ2-3; 10 nucleotides align to TRBD2. This CDR3 is built from 15 residues. V was clipped by 3 bases and J by 4 bases; unmatched bases: 4. Germline CDR1 reads MNHNS; CDR2 reads SASEGT. This CDR3 reads CASSEQRGGPDTQYF. In DNA, the CDR3 is TGTGCCAGCAGTGAGCAGCGGGGGGGCCCAGATACGCAGTATTTT.

CDR3 loop: CASSPGQGIYNEQFF. The CDR3 nucleotides are TGTGCCAGCAGTCCGGGACAGGGTATCTACAATGAGCAGTTCTTC. The rearrangement uses TRBV27 and TRBJ2-1, with 9 bases lining up with TRBD1. This CDR3 is built from 15 residues. After removal of 5 bases from V and 3 bases from J, the junction contained 5 bases not matched to a gene. The germline gives CDR1 MNHEY, CDR2 SMNVEV (reference sequence).

The V gene is TRBV2, the J gene TRBJ1-4, with D possibly matching TRBD1 (6 bases). V shed 3 bases and J shed 7 bases, with 15 bases lying between them. The CDR3 is made up of 15 amino acids. Looked up from germline, CDR1 is SNHLY and CDR2 is FYNNEI. CDR3 coding DNA: TGTGCCAGCAGTGAGGATCGAGGGGGGGGTGAAAAACTGTTTTTT. Amino acids: CASSEDRGGGEKLFF.

This chain uses TRBV27 with TRBJ1-2, with no clear D. There are 14 residues in the CDR3. Germline CDR1 MNHEY, CDR2 SMNVEV (reference sequence). Trimming took off 6 bases at V and 6 bases at J, with 17 bases between the two ends. CDR3 protein: CASSVDPRSDGYTF. In DNA, the CDR3 is TGTGCCAGCAGCGTGGATCCTCGGAGTGATGGCTACACCTTC.

The sample holds a few counts of this clonotype. The chain has TRBV6-1 and TRBJ2-3, with 7 bases identical to TRBD1. Germline lookup yields CDR1 MNHNS and CDR2 SASEGT. The CDR3 has 15 residues. With V trimmed by 3 bases and J by 0 bases, 3 bases remained unmatched. The CDR3 nucleotides are TGTGCCAGCAGTGATGGGACAGCTAGCACAGATACGCAGTATTTT. This translates into CASSDGTASTDTQYF.

The chain carries TRBV6-6 and TRBJ2-3; TRBD2 matches at 8 bases. Trimming cost V 5 bases and J 5 bases; bases outside gene matches: 9. CDR1 is MNHNY, CDR2 SVGAGI, per germline (reference sequence). CDR3 length equals 15 residues. In nucleotides, the CDR3 is TGTGCCAGCAGTCCCCGACTAGCGTCGGGAGATACGCAGTATTTT. Translation: CASSPRLASGDTQYF.

This clonotype appeared a few times. The gene calls are TRBV4-2 and TRBJ2-1; unclear D gene. With 0 bases removed from V and 10 bases from J, the gap between germline ends came to 7 bases. Per the germline V gene, CDR1 is LGHNA and CDR2 is YNFKEQ. This CDR3 has 12 amino acids. The CDR3: CASSQDLPEQFF. The DNA of the CDR3 is TGTGCCAGCAGCCAAGATTTGCCGGAGCAGTTCTTC.

This clonotype was detected many times. The gene calls are TRBV6-2 or TRBV6-3 and TRBJ1-2, with TRBD1 as a possible D gene (6 bases). The CDR3 consists of 13 residues. Between the trimmed V and J ends, which lost 0 bases and 6 bases, there was a span of 8 bases. The germline gives CDR1 MNHEY, CDR2 SVGEGT. The CDR3 DNA is TGTGCCAGCAGTTACTCCAGGGGAAATGGCTACACCTTC. It translates to CASSYSRGNGYTF.

Comment on this clonotype: A much more abundant neighbour one base away suggests this may be a read error. The chain couples TRBV29-1 to TRBJ2-7; TRBD1 aligns across 10 bases. The CDR3 has 11 residues. V was pared by 6 bases and J by 6 bases, with 2 bases of the junction left unmatched. Per the germline V gene, CDR1 is SQVTM and CDR2 is ANQGSEA. For the CDR3, the DNA is TGCAGCGTGGACAGGGGGTGCGAGCAGTACTTC. It translates to CSVDRGCEQYF.

This clonotype was found a few times. At one boundary the junction diverges from the germline segment, which might be a read error. The V gene is TRBV7-3, the J gene TRBJ2-5; D tentatively reads TRBD1 or TRBD2 (5 bases each). CDR1 is SGHTA and CDR2 is FQGTGA in the germline V gene. The CDR3 covers 14 residues. Here the CDR3 reads CTSSPTLTGGTQYF. CDR3 nucleotide sequence: TGTACCAGCAGCCCGACGTTGACTGGGGGGACCCAGTACTTC.